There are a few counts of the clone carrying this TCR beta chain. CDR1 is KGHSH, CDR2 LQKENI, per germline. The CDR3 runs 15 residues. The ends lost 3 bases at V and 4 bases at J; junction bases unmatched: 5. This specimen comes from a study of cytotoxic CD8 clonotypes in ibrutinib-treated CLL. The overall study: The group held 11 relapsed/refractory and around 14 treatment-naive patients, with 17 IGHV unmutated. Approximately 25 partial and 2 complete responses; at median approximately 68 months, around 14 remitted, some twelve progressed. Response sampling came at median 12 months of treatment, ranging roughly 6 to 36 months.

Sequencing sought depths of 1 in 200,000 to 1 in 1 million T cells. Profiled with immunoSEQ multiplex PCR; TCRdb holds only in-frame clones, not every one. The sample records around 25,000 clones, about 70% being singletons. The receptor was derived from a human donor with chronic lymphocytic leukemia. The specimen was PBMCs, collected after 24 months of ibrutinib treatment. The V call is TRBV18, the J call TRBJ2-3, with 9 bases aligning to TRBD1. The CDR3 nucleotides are TGTGCCAGCTCACCCGACAGGGGGAAGTCAGATACGCAGTATTTT. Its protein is CASSPDRGKSDTQYF.